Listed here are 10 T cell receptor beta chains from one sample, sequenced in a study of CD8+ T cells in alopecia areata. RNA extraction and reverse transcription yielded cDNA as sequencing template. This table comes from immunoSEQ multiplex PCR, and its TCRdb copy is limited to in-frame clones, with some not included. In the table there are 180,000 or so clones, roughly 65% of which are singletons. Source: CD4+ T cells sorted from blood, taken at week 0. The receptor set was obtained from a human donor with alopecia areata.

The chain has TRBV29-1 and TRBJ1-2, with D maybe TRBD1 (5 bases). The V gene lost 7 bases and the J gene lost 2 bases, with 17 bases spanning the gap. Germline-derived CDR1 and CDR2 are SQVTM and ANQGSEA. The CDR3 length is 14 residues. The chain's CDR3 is CSASGNLVNYGYTF. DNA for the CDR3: TGCAGCGCCTCAGGGAACCTCGTAAACTATGGCTACACCTTC.

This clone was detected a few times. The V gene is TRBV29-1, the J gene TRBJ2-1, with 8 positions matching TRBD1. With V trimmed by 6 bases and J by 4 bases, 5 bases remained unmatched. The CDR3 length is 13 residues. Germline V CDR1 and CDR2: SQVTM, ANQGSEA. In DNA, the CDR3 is TGCAGCGTCGACAGGGGTGGGTACAATGAGCAGTTCTTC. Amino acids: CSVDRGGYNEQFF.

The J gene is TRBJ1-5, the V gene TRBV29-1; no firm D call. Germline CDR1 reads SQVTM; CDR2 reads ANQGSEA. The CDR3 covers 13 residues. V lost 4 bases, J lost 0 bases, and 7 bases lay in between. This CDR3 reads CSVGSDSNQPQHF. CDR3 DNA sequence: TGCAGCGTTGGGTCGGATAGCAATCAGCCCCAGCATTTT.

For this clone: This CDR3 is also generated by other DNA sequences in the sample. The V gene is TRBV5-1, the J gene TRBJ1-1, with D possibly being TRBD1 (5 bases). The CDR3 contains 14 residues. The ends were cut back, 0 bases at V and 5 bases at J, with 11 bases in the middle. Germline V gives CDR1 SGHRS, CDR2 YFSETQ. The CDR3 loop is CASSLGRVETEAFF. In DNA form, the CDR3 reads TGCGCCAGCAGCTTGGGCAGGGTAGAGACTGAAGCTTTCTTT. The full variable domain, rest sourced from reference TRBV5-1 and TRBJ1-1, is KAGVTQTPRYLIKTRGQQVTLSCSPISGHRSVSWYQQTPGQGLQFLFEYFSETQRNKGNFPGRFSGRQFSNSRSEMNVSTLELGDSALYLCASSLGRVETEAFFGQGTRLTVV.

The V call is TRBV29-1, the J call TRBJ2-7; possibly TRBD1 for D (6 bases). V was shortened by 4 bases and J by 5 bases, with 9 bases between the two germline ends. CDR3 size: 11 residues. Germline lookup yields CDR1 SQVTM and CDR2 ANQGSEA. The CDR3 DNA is TGCAGCGTTGGGGACACGGACGAGCAGTACTTC. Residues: CSVGDTDEQYF.

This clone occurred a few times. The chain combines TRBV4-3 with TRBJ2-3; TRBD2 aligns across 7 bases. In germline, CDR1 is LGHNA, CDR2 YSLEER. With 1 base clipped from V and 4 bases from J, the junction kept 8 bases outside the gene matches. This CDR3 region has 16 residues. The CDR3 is CASSQVSGTNPDTQYF. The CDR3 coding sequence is TGCGCCAGCAGCCAAGTGTCCGGGACTAACCCAGATACGCAGTATTTT.

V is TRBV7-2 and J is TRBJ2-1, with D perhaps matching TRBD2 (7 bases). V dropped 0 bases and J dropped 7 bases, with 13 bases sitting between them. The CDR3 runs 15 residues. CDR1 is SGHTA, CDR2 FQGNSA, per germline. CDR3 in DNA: TGTGCCAGCAGCTTAGCCCCTGGGGGGGCGAATGAGCAGTTCTTC. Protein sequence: CASSLAPGGANEQFF.

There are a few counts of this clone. CDR3 bases: TGTGCCAGCAGCCGTATTGGGACAGGGGTAGGCTACACCTTC. Its translation is CASSRIGTGVGYTF. The gene calls are TRBV13 and TRBJ1-2; 10 nucleotides match TRBD1. V was clipped by 5 bases and J by 8 bases; unmatched bases: 8. Germline V CDR1 and CDR2: PRHDT, FYEKMQ (reference sequence). The length of the CDR3 is 14 residues.

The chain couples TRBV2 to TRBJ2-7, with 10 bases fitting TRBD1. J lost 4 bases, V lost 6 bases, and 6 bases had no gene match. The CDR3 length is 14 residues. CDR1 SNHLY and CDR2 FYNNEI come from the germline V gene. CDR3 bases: TGTGCCAGCAGAGTGACAGGGGGCGAGTACGAGCAGTACTTC. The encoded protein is CASRVTGGEYEQYF.

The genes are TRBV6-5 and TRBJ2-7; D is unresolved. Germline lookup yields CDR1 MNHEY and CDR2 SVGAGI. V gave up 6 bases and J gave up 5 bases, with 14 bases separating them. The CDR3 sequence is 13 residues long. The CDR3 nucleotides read TGTGCCAGCAGATCTCCCGGGTCTCACGAGCAGTACTTC. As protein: CASRSPGSHEQYF.